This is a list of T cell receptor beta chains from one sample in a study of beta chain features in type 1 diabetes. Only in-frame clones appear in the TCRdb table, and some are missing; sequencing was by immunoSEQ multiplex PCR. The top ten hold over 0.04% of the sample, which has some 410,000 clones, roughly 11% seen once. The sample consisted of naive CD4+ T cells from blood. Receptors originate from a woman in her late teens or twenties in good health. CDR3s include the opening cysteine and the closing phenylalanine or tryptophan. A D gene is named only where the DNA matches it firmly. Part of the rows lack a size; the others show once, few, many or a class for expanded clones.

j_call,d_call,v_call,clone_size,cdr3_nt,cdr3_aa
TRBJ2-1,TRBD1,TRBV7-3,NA,TGTGCCAGCAGCCCAAAGGTCGGACAGGGGTATGAGCAGTTCTTC,CASSPKVGQGYEQFF
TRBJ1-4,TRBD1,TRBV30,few,TGTGCCCTTCTCAGGGGGGCAGATGAAAAACTGTTTTTT,CALLRGADEKLFF
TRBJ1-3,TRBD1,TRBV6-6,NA,TGTGCCAGCACAGGACAGGGAGGTGGAAACACCATATATTTT,CASTGQGGGNTIYF
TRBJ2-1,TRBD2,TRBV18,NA,TGTGCCAGCTCACCAAAGCCTAGCGGGGGGTACAATGAGCAGTTCTTC,CASSPKPSGGYNEQFF
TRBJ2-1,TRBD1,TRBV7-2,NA,TGTGCCAGCACCTCATACAGGGGAGTCTCCGAGCAGTTCTTC,CASTSYRGVSEQFF
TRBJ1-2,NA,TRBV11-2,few,TGTGCCAGCAGCTTAGGACAGCCCTATGGCTACACCTTC,CASSLGQPYGYTF
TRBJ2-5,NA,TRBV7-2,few,TGTGCCAGCAGCCGAAGATACCAAGAGACCCAGTACTTC,CASSRRYQETQYF
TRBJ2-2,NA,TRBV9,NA,TGTGCCAGCAGCTCCCCGATGTGGGGAAACACCGGGGAGCTGTTTTTT,CASSSPMWGNTGELFF
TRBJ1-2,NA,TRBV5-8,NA,TGTGCCAGCAGCTTACAGATGTTCTATGGCTACACCTTC,CASSLQMFYGYTF
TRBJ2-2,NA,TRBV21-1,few,TGTGCCAGCAGCGACCGGACAGGGGCAACCGGGGAGCTGTTTTTT,CASSDRTGATGELFF
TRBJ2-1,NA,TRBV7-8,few,TGTGCCAGCAGCTATTTCTCCTACAATGAGCAGTTCTTC,CASSYFSYNEQFF
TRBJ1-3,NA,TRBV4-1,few,TGCGCCAGCAGCCATGGGGTAATACAGAGCTCTGGAAACACCATATATTTT,CASSHGVIQSSGNTIYF
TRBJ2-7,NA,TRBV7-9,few,TGTGCCAGCAGTCGAGGCTACGAGCAGTACTTC,CASSRGYEQYF
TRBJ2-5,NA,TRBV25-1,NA,TGTGCCAGCAGTGAAGGCGGGCAAGAGACCCAGTACTTC,CASSEGGQETQYF
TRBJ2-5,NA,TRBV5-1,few,TGCGCCAGCAGCTTGGGACTCTCTGGCGGGGAGACCCAGTACTTC,CASSLGLSGGETQYF
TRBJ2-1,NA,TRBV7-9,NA,TGTGCCAGCAGCTTCTCGCTCATTCAGGGTAACAACGGCAATGAGCAGTTCTTC,CASSFSLIQGNNGNEQFF
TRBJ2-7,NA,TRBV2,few,TGTGCCAGCAGTGTGGAGGGAGCGTCCTACGAGCAGTACTTC,CASSVEGASYEQYF
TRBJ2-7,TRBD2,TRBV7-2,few,TGTGCCAGCCTGGCAAGCGGGAGGACTTTCTACGAGCAGTACTTC,CASLASGRTFYEQYF
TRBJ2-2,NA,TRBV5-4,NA,TGTGCCAGCAGCTTGGCCCCGGGGGAGCTGTTTTTT,CASSLAPGELFF
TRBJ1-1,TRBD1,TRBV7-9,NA,TGTGCCAGCAGCTCCCGGGACAGGGGGACTGAAGCTTTCTTT,CASSSRDRGTEAFF
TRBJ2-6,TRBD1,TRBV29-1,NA,TGCAGCGGATGGGTCCGGGGACAGAGGTCTGGGGCCAACGTCCTGACTTTC,CSGWVRGQRSGANVLTF
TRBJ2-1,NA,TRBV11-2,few,TGTGCCAGCAGCTTAGGGGCTTTACGGTATGAGCAGTTCTTC,CASSLGALRYEQFF
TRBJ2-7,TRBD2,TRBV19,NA,TGTGCCAGTAGTGCCTTAGCGGGAGCGCGGCTCGAGCAGTACTTC,CASSALAGARLEQYF
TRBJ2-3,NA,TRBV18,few,TGTGCCAGCTCACCTCAGTCCTCCGGGCGCGATACGCAGTATTTT,CASSPQSSGRDTQYF
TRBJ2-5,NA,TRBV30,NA,TGTGCCTGGAGTGTTAGGTGGCAGGGTGGCGAGACCCAGTACTTC,CAWSVRWQGGETQYF
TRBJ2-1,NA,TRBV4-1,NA,TGCGCCAGCAGCCAAGTCCCGGGACTCCGATACAATGAGCAGTTCTTC,CASSQVPGLRYNEQFF
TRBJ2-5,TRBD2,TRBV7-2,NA,TGTGCCAGCAGCTTCTCTAGCGGGAGGGAACTCGGAGAGACCCAGTACTTC,CASSFSSGRELGETQYF
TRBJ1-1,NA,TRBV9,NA,TGTGCCAGCAGCCCCCGAAGTGGCATGAACACTGAAGCTTTCTTT,CASSPRSGMNTEAFF
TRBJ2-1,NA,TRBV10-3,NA,TGTGCCATCCTGAACCAGGAGGGCTCCTACAATGAGCAGTTCTTC,CAILNQEGSYNEQFF
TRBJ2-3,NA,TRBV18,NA,TGTGCCAGCTCGACAGGAAGCACAGATACGCAGTATTTT,CASSTGSTDTQYF
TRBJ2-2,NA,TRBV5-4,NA,TGTGCCAGCAGCTTGGGAGTCTTCGCAGGGGAGACCGGGGAGCTGTTTTTT,CASSLGVFAGETGELFF
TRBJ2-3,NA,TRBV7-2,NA,TGTGCCAGCGGTGGGACGGGCACAGATACGCAGTATTTT,CASGGTGTDTQYF
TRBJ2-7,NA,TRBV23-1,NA,TGCGCCAGCACTCCGCGCGGCCACGAGCAGTACTTC,CASTPRGHEQYF
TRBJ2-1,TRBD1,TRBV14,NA,TGTGCCAGCAGCCAAGTCACAGGGGGTCTACAGTTCTTC,CASSQVTGGLQFF
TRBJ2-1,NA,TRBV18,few,TGTGCCAGCTCCCCACAGGGACCTGAGCAGTTCTTC,CASSPQGPEQFF
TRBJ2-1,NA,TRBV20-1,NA,TGCAGTGCTTCTCCGAATGAGCAGTTCTTC,CSASPNEQFF
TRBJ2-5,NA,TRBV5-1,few,TGCGCCAGCAGCCCCTTGGGTTACCAAGAGACCCAGTACTTC,CASSPLGYQETQYF
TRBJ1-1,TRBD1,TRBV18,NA,TGTGCCAGCTCACCTACAGGGGGCGGCGGGACTGAAGCTTTCTTT,CASSPTGGGGTEAFF
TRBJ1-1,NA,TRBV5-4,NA,TGTGCCAGCAGCTATGGGCCGATGGGGGAAGCTTTCTTT,CASSYGPMGEAFF
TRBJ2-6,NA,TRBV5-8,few,TGTGCCAGCAGCCGGGGGTCCTCTGGGGCCAACGTCCTGACTTTC,CASSRGSSGANVLTF
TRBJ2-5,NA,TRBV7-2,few,TGTGCCAGCCGCCTGGGGCTTACCATCCAAGAGACCCAGTACTTC,CASRLGLTIQETQYF
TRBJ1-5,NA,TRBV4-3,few,TGCGCCAGCAGCCAAGGGGGGAATCAGCCCCAGCATTTT,CASSQGGNQPQHF
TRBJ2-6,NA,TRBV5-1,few,TGCGCCAGCGCGCGGACTGATGGGGCCAACGTCCTGACTTTC,CASARTDGANVLTF
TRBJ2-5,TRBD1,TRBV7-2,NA,TGTGCCAGCAGTCGGGACAGCCAAGAGACCCAGTACTTC,CASSRDSQETQYF
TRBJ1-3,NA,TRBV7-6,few,TGTGCCAGCAGCTTTGGGGTTCACTCTGGAAACACCATATATTTT,CASSFGVHSGNTIYF
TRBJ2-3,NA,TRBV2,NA,TGTGCCAGCAGTGTGGTCGGTGTGGCAGATACGCAGTATTTT,CASSVVGVADTQYF
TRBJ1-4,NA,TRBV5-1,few,TGCGCCAGCAGCTTGCAAGGGGCTAATGAAAAACTGTTTTTT,CASSLQGANEKLFF
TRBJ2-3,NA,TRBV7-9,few,TGTGCCAGCAGCCCGGCTGATACGCAGTATTTT,CASSPADTQYF
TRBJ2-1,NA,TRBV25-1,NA,TGTGCCAGCAGTGGGCGGGGAGCCTACAATGAGCAGTTCTTC,CASSGRGAYNEQFF
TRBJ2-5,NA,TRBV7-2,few,TGTGCCAGCAGCCCCCTCCGGGACGAAGCGGAGACCCAGTACTTC,CASSPLRDEAETQYF
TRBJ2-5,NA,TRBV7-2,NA,TGTGCCAGCAGCTTAGCGGCGGGGGCTGGCCAAGAGACCCAGTACTTC,CASSLAAGAGQETQYF
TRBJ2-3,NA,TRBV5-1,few,TGCGCCAGCAGCTTGGCCGGTGCGGAAGATACGCAGTATTTT,CASSLAGAEDTQYF
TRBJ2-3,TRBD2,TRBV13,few,TGTGCCAGCAGCTCATCCTATAGCGGGAGTTATCATACGCAGTATTTT,CASSSSYSGSYHTQYF
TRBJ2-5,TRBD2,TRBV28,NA,TGTGCCAGCAGTCCCTCTAGCGGGGGCCAAGAGACCCAGTACTTC,CASSPSSGGQETQYF
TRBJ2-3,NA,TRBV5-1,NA,TGCGCCAGCAGCTTCCCAGGCACAGATACGCAGTATTTT,CASSFPGTDTQYF
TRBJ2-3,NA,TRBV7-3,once,TGTGCCAGCAGCTTAAGTTATGGCACAGATACGCAGTATTTT,CASSLSYGTDTQYF
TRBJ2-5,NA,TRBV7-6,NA,TGTGCCAGCAGCTTAGGGGGGGTCGCAGAGACCCAGTACTTC,CASSLGGVAETQYF
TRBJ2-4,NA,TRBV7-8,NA,TGTGCCAGCAGCCCCGACAGATCCCTAGCCAAAAACATTCAGTACTTC,CASSPDRSLAKNIQYF
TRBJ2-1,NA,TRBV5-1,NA,TGCGCCAGCAGCCTACCACTAGGCTCCTACAATGAGCAGTTCTTC,CASSLPLGSYNEQFF